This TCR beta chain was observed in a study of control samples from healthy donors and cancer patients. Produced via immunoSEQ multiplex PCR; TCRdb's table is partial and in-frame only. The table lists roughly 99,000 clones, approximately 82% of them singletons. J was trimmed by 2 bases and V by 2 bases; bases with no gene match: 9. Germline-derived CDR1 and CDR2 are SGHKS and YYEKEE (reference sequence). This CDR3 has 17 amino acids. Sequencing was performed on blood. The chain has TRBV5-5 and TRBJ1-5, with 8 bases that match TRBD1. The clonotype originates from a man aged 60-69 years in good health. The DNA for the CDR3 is TGTGCCAGCAGCTTAGGGACAGGATATGAGGGCAATCAGCCCCAGCATTTT. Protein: CASSLGTGYEGNQPQHF.